Each of the 18 T cell receptor beta chains below was sequenced from the same sample in a study of T cell responses to AZD1222 COVID-19 vaccine (TCRdb year 2021). The library was made by the immunoSEQ multiplex PCR assay. TCRdb carries this immuneACCESS record with in-frame sequences only. Its versions omit some clonotypes, under half of them owing to an unresolved V gene in the studies checked, with the rest unexplained. The sample table records 90,000 or so clones; roughly 88% of these occur just once. The ten biggest clones cover approximately 21% of the sample. The time point label, as the study defines it: baseline before first vaccination. This material consisted of peripheral blood, taken on day 0 of AZD1222 vaccination. These receptors all stem from an adult in good health.

Only one count was recorded for this clone. The rearrangement uses TRBV28 and TRBJ1-1; maybe TRBD1 (6 bases). There are 11 residues in the CDR3. Germline loops: CDR1 MDHEN, CDR2 SYDVKM. V was pared by 6 bases and J by 11 bases, with 13 bases between. The CDR3 sequence is CASSPGVRAFF. The CDR3 nucleotides are TGTGCCAGCAGCCCAGGGGTTCGGGCTTTCTTT.

The chain recombines TRBV30 with TRBJ1-3; perhaps TRBD1 as D (6 bases). Germline V lookup: CDR1 GTSNPN, CDR2 SVGIG (reference sequence). V was clipped by 1 base and J by 5 bases, with 12 bases between them. The CDR3 loop spans 14 amino acids. The CDR3 region has the DNA TGTGCCTGGAGTGCCCGACAGGAGCGAAACACCATATATTTT. As protein: CAWSARQERNTIYF.

The V and J genes are TRBV9 and TRBJ2-7; 9 bases match TRBD2. This CDR3 contains 16 residues. V dropped 4 bases and J dropped 2; count of bases not matched to a gene: 10. The germline CDR1 and CDR2 sequences are SGDLS and YYNGEE. CDR3 region: CASSYGGSGGTYEQYF. The CDR3 DNA sequence: TGTGCCAGCAGCTACGGTGGTAGCGGGGGCACCTACGAGCAGTACTTC.

The rearrangement joins TRBV19 to TRBJ1-2, with 10 bases identical to TRBD1. CDR1 is LNHDA and CDR2 is SQIVND in the germline V gene (reference sequence). The J segment lost 1 base and the V segment lost 6 bases, leaving 5 bases of the junction unmatched. The length of the CDR3 is 15 residues. DNA for the CDR3: TGTGCCAGTAGCATCGGGACAGGGGATAACTATGGCTACACCTTC. Protein product: CASSIGTGDNYGYTF. The full variable domain, its missing parts supplied by reference TRBV19 and TRBJ1-2, is DGGITQSPKYLFRKEGQNVTLSCEQNLNHDAMYWYRQDPGQGLRLIYYSQIVNDFQKGDIAEGYSVSREKKESFPLTVTSAQKNPTAFYLCASSIGTGDNYGYTFGSGTRLTVV.

This clone was counted once. V usage is TRBV7-2 and J usage is TRBJ2-5; D is possibly TRBD2 (5 bases). Per germline, CDR1 SGHTA and CDR2 FQGNSA. The CDR3 extends over 15 amino acids. V was pared by 3 bases and J by 1 base, with 12 bases between. The CDR3 sequence: CASSLGSVGQETQYF. CDR3 bases: TGTGCCAGCAGCTTGGGGAGCGTAGGCCAAGAGACCCAGTACTTC. The full variable domain, with the rest looked up from reference TRBV7-2 and TRBJ2-5, is GAGVSQSPSNKVTEKGKDVELRCDPISGHTALYWYRQSLGQGLEFLIYFQGNSAPDKSGLPSDRFSAERTGGSVSTLTIQRTQQEDSAVYLCASSLGSVGQETQYFGPGTRLLVL.

The count of this clone is one. The chain recombines TRBV6-2 or TRBV6-3 with TRBJ2-6, with D perhaps matching TRBD1 (5 bases). The CDR3 extends over 14 amino acids. The germline V gene has CDR1 MNHEY and CDR2 SVGEGT. The V end was cut by 6 bases, the J end by 0 bases, with 6 bases between. The CDR3 DNA reads as TGTGCCAGCAGCAGGGACTCTGGGGCCAACGTCCTGACTTTC. Protein product: CASSRDSGANVLTF.

The rearrangement uses TRBV5-5 and TRBJ1-2, with 7 bases matching TRBD1. The CDR3 runs to 13 residues. Trimming removed 0 bases from V and 6 bases from J; junction bases left unmatched: 2. CDR1 and CDR2 (germline): SGHKS, YYEKEE (reference sequence). As DNA, the CDR3 is TGTGCCAGCAGCTTGGGAGGGGGCAATGGCTACACCTTC. Translating gives CASSLGGGNGYTF. Full variable domain (rest looked up from reference TRBV5-5 and TRBJ1-2): DAGVTQSPTHLIKTRGQQVTLRCSPISGHKSVSWYQQVLGQGPQFIFQYYEKEERGRGNFPDRFSARQFPNYSSELNVNALLLGDSALYLCASSLGGGNGYTFGSGTRLTVV.

The gene calls are TRBV28 and TRBJ2-7, with D possibly being TRBD2 (6 bases). The CDR3 spans 15 residues. The V end lost 8 bases, the J end lost 0 bases, and 17 bases lay between the germline ends. Germline CDR1 reads MDHEN; CDR2 reads SYDVKM. The CDR3 spells CASELAAGGSYEQYF. CDR3 sequence (DNA): TGTGCCAGCGAGTTAGCAGCGGGCGGCTCCTACGAGCAGTACTTC.

The V gene is TRBV12-3 or TRBV12-4, the J gene TRBJ2-7; tentatively, D is TRBD1 (5 bases). The CDR3 is made up of 13 amino acids. The V and J ends lost 3 bases and 5 bases respectively, with 11 bases between them. CDR3 region: CASSLGRDDEQYF. The CDR3 nucleotides are TGTGCCAGCAGTTTGGGCAGGGATGACGAGCAGTACTTC.

This clone occurred once. The chain employs TRBV6-2 or TRBV6-3 and TRBJ2-2, with D perhaps being TRBD1 or TRBD2 (5 bases each). The CDR3 is made up of 16 amino acids. Germline assignment: CDR1 MNHEY and CDR2 SVGEGT. Deletions cut 5 bases from V and 3 bases from J, with 16 bases between. CDR3 sequence reads: CASSRLGTTDTGELFF. The DNA of the CDR3 is TGTGCCAGCAGTCGCCTGGGGACCACGGACACCGGGGAGCTGTTTTTT.

V and J are TRBV3-1 (or the pseudogene TRBV3-2) and TRBJ2-2; no clear D gene. V gave up 0 bases and J gave up 7 bases, with 9 bases separating them. The CDR3 is 14 amino acids. Per the germline V gene, CDR1 is LGHDT and CDR2 is YNNKEL (reference sequence). CDR3 DNA sequence: TGTGCCAGCAGCCAAGATACCCTCGGCGGGGAGCTGTTTTTT. Residues: CASSQDTLGGELFF.

This chain uses TRBV28 with TRBJ1-2; TRBD1 matches at 7 bases. There are 15 residues in the CDR3. Per the germline V gene, CDR1 is MDHEN and CDR2 is SYDVKM. Trimming cost V 5 bases and J 0 bases; bases outside gene matches: 6. CDR3 nucleotides: TGTGCCAGCAGTATGGGACAGAAAACTAACTATGGCTACACCTTC. Residues: CASSMGQKTNYGYTF.

The DNA for the CDR3 is TGCGCCAGCGCCGTACTGGCGGATGAAAAACTGTTTTTT. This encodes CASAVLADEKLFF. The chain carries TRBV5-1 and TRBJ1-4; unclear D gene. Looked up from germline, CDR1 is SGHRS and CDR2 is YFSETQ. The CDR3 is 13 amino acids. V lost 7 bases and J 6 bases, leaving 13 bases between the germline ends.

This chain connects TRBV12-2 to TRBJ1-5; whether TRBD1, the table's D call, matches the DNA was not checked. TRBV12-2 is flagged as a pseudogene. The CDR3 extends over 16 amino acids. The CDR3 nucleotides read TGTGCAAGTCGCTTAGTGGGACATTATAGCAATCAGCCCCAGCATTTT. This translates into CASRLVGHYSNQPQHF.

This clone has a handful of counts. V gene TRBV4-1 combines with J gene TRBJ2-7; D is ambiguous. The CDR3 length is 14 residues. Trimming cost V 0 bases and J 3 bases, with 9 bases left between them. Germline loops: CDR1 MGHRA, CDR2 YSYEKL. CDR3 DNA: TGCGCCAGCAGCCAAGAGGCCGACTTCTACGAGCAGTACTTC. As protein: CASSQEADFYEQYF.

This clone has just one count. The V gene is TRBV6-5, the J gene TRBJ1-5; 8 bases match TRBD1. Germline loops: CDR1 MNHEY, CDR2 SVGAGI. The J segment lost 9 bases and the V segment lost 4 bases, leaving 14 bases of the junction unmatched. CDR3 length equals 16 residues. The CDR3 nucleotides read TGTGCCAGCAGTTCCCGGACAGGGCAGTTAGACAGGCCCCAGCATTTT. It codes for CASSSRTGQLDRPQHF.

The V call is TRBV19, the J call TRBJ1-1; D is unclear. The CDR3 totals 14 residues. With 3 bases removed from V and 2 bases from J, the gap between germline ends came to 10 bases. Germline values: CDR1 LNHDA, CDR2 SQIVND (reference sequence). The CDR3 nucleotides read TGTGCCAGTAGTATCAGTCACCTTAACACTGAAGCTTTCTTT. It translates to CASSISHLNTEAFF.

The chain joins TRBV19 to TRBJ1-2; no definite D call. The V end was cut by 4 bases, the J end by 5 bases, with 11 bases between. The germline gives CDR1 LNHDA, CDR2 SQIVND (reference sequence). This CDR3 is 13 amino acids long. This CDR3 is CASSNPDQYGYTF. CDR3 coding DNA: TGTGCCAGTAGTAACCCAGACCAGTATGGCTACACCTTC.